This note documents a single T cell receptor beta chain sequence. Its antigen is unidentified. This specimen comes from a study of blood T cells in healthy people across ages. A second PCR, run for roughly 7 to 12 cycles, used a sample-barcoded 5' primer plus a J-beta primer mix. TCRdb fed the 5' RACE reads into MiXCR, producing one record per CDR3 protein. Of about 800,000 distinct CDR3 sequences listed, about 42% are singletons. Researchers collected 9 to 10 milliliters of peripheral blood from every single donor. Overall study results and limits: A roughly linear fall in TCR beta diversity per million T cells was seen with increasing age. Diversity was higher, and naive CD4+ cells more numerous, in long-lived donors than in aged donors. Naive T cell percentage and TCR beta diversity correlated strongly.

Deletions cut 0 bases from V and 1 base from J, with 11 bases between. The CDR3 extends over 16 amino acids. Germline values: CDR1 SEHNR, CDR2 FQNEAQ (reference sequence). This chain uses TRBV7-9 with TRBJ2-3; D tentatively fits TRBD1 or TRBD2 (5 bases each). The TCR originated in a man older than 75 in good health. Sample: blood. CDR3 region: CASSLATWDRTDTQYF. The CDR3 nucleotides read TGTGCCAGCAGCTTAGCAACTTGGGACCGCACAGATACGCAGTATTTT.